The 17 T cell receptor beta chains in this list originate from one sample, sequenced in a study of blood T cell repertoires in COVID-19. Profiling relied on immunoSEQ multiplex PCR, and the TCRdb table lists in-frame clones only, not all of them. The sample lists under 250,000 clones, around four fifths occurring once. The sequencing input was PBMCs or T cells enriched from blood (not recorded which). The receptors come from a woman aged 45-65 years who had been exposed to COVID-19.

This clone was seen more than once but under ten times. This rearrangement joins TRBV4-2 to TRBJ2-7; D is possibly TRBD2 (6 bases). This CDR3 is 14 amino acids long. The V and J ends lost 4 bases and 2 bases respectively, with 12 bases between them. CDR1 is LGHNA and CDR2 is YNFKEQ in the germline V gene. CDR3 nucleotides: TGTGCCAGCAGCCTAGCGGACTCCACCTACGAGCAGTACTTC. The encoded protein is CASSLADSTYEQYF.

The J gene is TRBJ1-3, the V gene TRBV30; D gene uncertain. The CDR3 totals 12 residues. The germline CDR1 and CDR2 sequences are GTSNPN and SVGIG (reference sequence). The germline V and J ends were trimmed by 2 bases and 4 bases, with 6 bases remaining between them. CDR3 in amino acids: CAWSTEGNTIYF. The CDR3 DNA sequence: TGTGCCTGGAGTACAGAAGGAAACACCATATATTTT.

J is TRBJ1-1 and V is TRBV2; 7 nucleotides align to TRBD1. The V gene end was trimmed by 6 bases and the J gene end by 4 bases; junction bases not matched to a gene: 2. The CDR3 runs 12 residues. CDR1 is SNHLY and CDR2 is FYNNEI in the germline V gene. The CDR3 DNA reads TGTGCCAGCAGGTCAGGGGGCACTGAAGCTTTCTTT. As protein: CASRSGGTEAFF.

The J gene is TRBJ1-1, the V gene TRBV6-5; TRBD1 might be the D (6 bases). Germline-derived CDR1 and CDR2 are MNHEY and SVGAGI. The CDR3 is 16 residues long. The V end lost 0 bases, the J end lost 1 base, and 12 bases lay between the germline ends. CDR3 bases: TGTGCCAGCAGTTACTCAGGAAGGGGGGGGAACACTGAAGCTTTCTTT. It specifies CASSYSGRGGNTEAFF.

This clone was seen just once. The chain combines TRBV27 with TRBJ2-6; 7 positions match TRBD1. V gave up 5 bases and J gave up 0 bases; unmatched junction bases: 10. The germline V gene has CDR1 MNHEY and CDR2 SMNVEV (reference sequence). The CDR3 covers 18 residues. The CDR3 loop is CASSLTGVWSSGANVLTF. The CDR3 DNA sequence: TGTGCCAGCAGTCTTACAGGGGTTTGGTCCTCTGGGGCCAACGTCCTGACTTTC.

This chain links TRBV11-2 with TRBJ2-3; tentative D call: TRBD2 (7 bases). Germline CDR1 and CDR2: SGHAT and FQNNGV. Trimming pared 3 bases from V and 2 bases from J, leaving 18 bases between. CDR3 length: 17 residues. The CDR3 region has the DNA TGTGCCAGCAGCTTCCACGGAGGGGGGGGACCCACAGATACGCAGTATTTT. Residues: CASSFHGGGGPTDTQYF. Combining the CDR3 with reference TRBV11-2 and TRBJ2-3 gives the whole variable domain EAGVAQSPRYKIIEKRQSVAFWCNPISGHATLYWYQQILGQGPKLLIQFQNNGVVDDSQLPKDRFSAERLKGVDSTLKIQPAKLEDSAVYLCASSFHGGGGPTDTQYFGPGTRLTVL.

The chain employs TRBV24-1 and TRBJ2-3; 9 positions match TRBD1. The CDR3 length is 17 residues. The J segment lost 6 bases and the V segment lost 5 bases, leaving 14 bases of the junction unmatched. From germline, CDR1 is KGHDR and CDR2 SFDVKD. The CDR3 bases are TGTGCCACCAGTGGGGCGGACAGGGGTGGGGGTGTGGATACGCAGTATTTT. It specifies CATSGADRGGGVDTQYF.

The chain couples TRBV6-2 or TRBV6-3 to TRBJ1-2; a weak D match, TRBD1 (5 bases). Germline lookup yields CDR1 MNHEY and CDR2 SVGEGT. This CDR3 has 15 residues. V was shortened by 2 bases and J by 4 bases, with 14 bases between the two germline ends. DNA of the CDR3: TGTGCCAGCAGTTACGGAATCGGGGGTCCCTATGGCTACACCTTC. This translates into CASSYGIGGPYGYTF.

The chain uses TRBV29-1 and TRBJ1-1; D is possibly TRBD1 (6 bases). CDR3 length equals 17 residues. Germline values: CDR1 SQVTM, CDR2 ANQGSEA. Deletions cut 4 bases from V and 2 bases from J, with 23 bases between. CDR3: CSVGVRTAGRYNTEAFF. Here the CDR3 DNA reads TGCAGCGTTGGGGTCCGGACAGCCGGGAGGTATAACACTGAAGCTTTCTTT.

This CDR3 reads CASSPGRGGNTEAFF. CDR3 DNA: TGTGCCAGCTCACCGGGAAGGGGGGGGAACACTGAAGCTTTCTTT. This chain connects TRBV18 to TRBJ1-1; D possibly corresponds to TRBD1 (6 bases). The CDR3 is 15 amino acids. CDR1 is KGHSH and CDR2 is LQKENI in the germline V gene. Deletions cut 3 bases from V and 1 base from J, with 12 bases between.

The gene calls are TRBV2 and TRBJ1-1; D perhaps matches TRBD1 (6 bases). Trimming stripped 10 bases from V and 0 bases from J, with 12 bases between. Germline CDR1 is SNHLY and CDR2 is FYNNEI. CDR3 length equals 13 residues. CDR3 DNA: TGTGCCACCGGGACAAACTTGAACACTGAAGCTTTCTTT. Protein: CATGTNLNTEAFF.

V is TRBV3-1 (or the pseudogene TRBV3-2) and J is TRBJ2-3, with 7 positions matching TRBD1. V shed 5 bases and J 3 bases; nucleotides not matched to a gene: 11. This CDR3 has 16 residues. Germline V gene data show CDR1 as LGHDT and CDR2 as YNNKEL (reference sequence). DNA of the CDR3: TGTGCCAGCAGCGCCTACCTTCGGGACAGAACAGATACGCAGTATTTT. Residues: CASSAYLRDRTDTQYF.

The chain links TRBV6-5 to TRBJ1-2; perhaps TRBD1 as D (6 bases). The CDR3 spans 13 residues. Germline loops: CDR1 MNHEY, CDR2 SVGAGI. Between the trimmed V and J ends, which lost 11 bases and 1 base, there was a span of 14 bases. CDR3 loop: CAGWDTFNYGYTF. Written as DNA, the CDR3 is TGTGCCGGTTGGGACACTTTTAACTATGGCTACACCTTC.

The chain carries TRBV19 and TRBJ1-4, with D possibly matching TRBD1 (6 bases). This CDR3 contains 17 residues. Trimming removed 4 bases at V and 4 bases at J, with 19 bases between. The germline CDR1 and CDR2 sequences are LNHDA and SQIVND (reference sequence). The CDR3: CASSTVTPTGLNEKLFF. DNA of the CDR3: TGTGCCAGTAGTACGGTTACTCCGACAGGCCTTAATGAAAAACTGTTTTTT.

The rearrangement links TRBV3-1 (or the pseudogene TRBV3-2) to TRBJ1-1; TRBD1 matches at 7 bases. Germline trimming cut 5 bases from V and 1 base from J; bases unmatched to any gene: 4. The germline gives CDR1 LGHDT, CDR2 YNNKEL (reference sequence). CDR3 length: 14 residues. CDR3 bases: TGTGCCAGCAGCGGCCGGGACAGGAACACTGAAGCTTTCTTT. Protein sequence: CASSGRDRNTEAFF.

The V call is TRBV10-3, the J call TRBJ1-2, with a tentative D call TRBD1 (5 bases). V lost 3 bases to trimming and J lost 8 bases, with 10 bases between them. The CDR3 is 12 residues long. Germline V gene data show CDR1 as ENHRY and CDR2 as SYGVKD. DNA for the CDR3: TGTGCCATCAGTGACGGAGGGGACGGCTACACCTTC. This gives the protein CAISDGGDGYTF.

The chain joins TRBV21-1 to TRBJ1-2; the table's D call TRBD1 went unverified against the DNA. TRBV21-1 is noted as a pseudogene. The CDR3 contains 11 residues. The CDR3 is CASSGQVGYTF. CDR3 in DNA: TGTGCCAGCAGTGGACAGGTCGGCTACACCTTC.